This entry features one T cell receptor beta chain sequence. The CDR3 extends over 14 amino acids. CDR1 MDHEN and CDR2 SYDVKM come from the germline V gene. Trimming at V came to 7 bases and at J to 6 bases, leaving 12 bases not matched to a gene. Produced via immunoSEQ multiplex PCR; TCRdb's table is partial and in-frame only. There are 160,000 or so clones in the sample; approximately 90% occur only once, and 0.68% lies in the top ten. The data stem from a study of control samples from healthy donors and cancer patients. The receptor was derived from a woman aged 25-40 years in good health. The chain recombines TRBV28 with TRBJ2-7; 7 nucleotides agree with TRBD2. The specimen sequenced was blood. The CDR3 spells CASTLGGAAFEQYF. CDR3 in DNA: TGTGCCAGCACCCTGGGAGGGGCCGCCTTCGAGCAGTACTTC.